This T cell receptor (delta chain) derives from a study of DNA immune sequencing with unique molecular identifiers (TCRdb year 2020). With regard to the full study: Immunomagnetic cell separation was used to enrich gammadelta T cells from buffy coats, and the genomic DNA of the enriched gammadelta T cells was then sequenced. The study developed and validated an ultrasensitive DNA-based TRD repertoire sequencing method using PCR-introduced unique molecular identifiers. Fluorescence-activated cell sorting was used to enrich gammadelta T cells from the PBMC of 10 healthy people. The method was checked using synthetic reference molecules and blood samples from healthy people. In the comparison of enriched versus non-enriched samples, 95 to 100 ng of enriched gammadelta T-cell DNA and roughly 0.94 ug of non-enriched PBMC DNA were sequenced. All donors were healthy people, and roughly ten of the donors were profiled using sorted gammadelta T cells from peripheral blood. Beyond this particular receptor, the publication reports: TRD repertoire diversity varied between healthy donors, with several donors highly oligoclonal where top 5 clonotypes exceeded half of productive molecules. Novel TRD sequences not targeted by the primers cannot be detected with the primer-based approach. Among clonotypes in healthy donors, TRDV2 paired with TRDJ1 was identified as the most common TRD rearrangement.

Library construction relied on multiplex PCR. Genomic DNA was amplified with a 32-plex assay using primers for all 8 TRDV and 4 TRDJ genes covering the CDR3. A 12-nucleotide UMI was attached over 3 barcoding PCR cycles, and a second PCR was then run with Illumina adapter primers. AMPure XP beads were used to purify the libraries, whose quality was checked on a Fragment Analyzer using the HS NGS Fragment kit. Sequencing was run on an Illumina MiniSeq mid-output kit with around 20% PhiX and 150 cycles of paired-end reads. In the source study's methods: Reads were processed with MIGEC version 1.2.9 to group reads by UMI and build error-corrected consensus sequences. Post-processing used modified VDJtools version 1.2.1 scripts and the tcR R package. TCRdb called clones anew from the public reads via CATT; matching DNA rows were later pooled. These V and J calls rely on TCRdb rather than the paper's analysis. This sample has 630 or so delta-chain clones in its table, and less than 20% of those were observed once. The ten top clones hold more than 65% of the sample.

This clone turned up a few times. Its antigen is currently not known. No qualities accompany the bases; no much larger clone lies one base away. For CDR1 and CDR2, the germline V gene lists TSWWSYY and QGS. The CDR3 starts with the cysteine, ends with the phenylalanine, and has 26 residues. Just CDR3 DNA is preserved here, 78 bases in frame from base 1. Trimming removed 2 bases from V and 3 bases from J; the gene matches leave 38 bases unexplained. The material sequenced was gamma-delta T cells from PBMCs. This sequence originates from a human donor in good health. The receptor chain draws on TRDV1 and TRDJ1, with 8 bases aligning to TRDD3. The J gene, missing from TCRdb, was assigned here through DNA to germline matching. For the CDR3, the sequence is CALGEGPFPNIAAIWGISSQADKLIF. DNA sequence: TGTGCTCTTGGGGAAGGTCCCTTCCCCAACATTGCGGCAATTTGGGGGATCTCTTCACAGGCCGATAAACTCATCTTT.